These T cell receptor beta chains were read from a single sample in a study of blood T cell repertoires in COVID-19. Profiling relied on immunoSEQ multiplex PCR, and the TCRdb table lists in-frame clones only, not all of them. The table shows under 140,000 clones, with 76% occurring only once. Sequences were obtained from peripheral blood. Every receptor here comes from a woman aged 80 or older with acute or convalescent COVID-19. Both conserved end residues are part of each CDR3. A D gene is named only where the DNA matches it firmly. Rows give clone size only sometimes, using once, few, many, or a class for an expanded clone.

CASRETGLNTEAFF	TGTGCCAGCAGGGAAACAGGGCTGAACACTGAAGCTTTCTTT	TRBV25-1	TRBJ1-1	-	-
CASSLTDRGDTQYF	TGTGCCAGCAGCCTGACAGACCGGGGGGATACGCAGTATTTT	TRBV13	TRBJ2-3	-	-
CAISESGQALYFF	TGTGCCATCAGTGAGTCGGGACAGGCCCTTTACTTCTTT	TRBV10-3	TRBJ1-1	-	TRBD1
CASSWEQGVSNQPQHF	TGTGCCAGCAGTTGGGAACAGGGGGTTAGCAATCAGCCCCAGCATTTT	TRBV6-6	TRBJ1-5	few	TRBD1
CASSETRGGRETQYF	TGTGCCAGCAGTGAAACCCGGGGGGGGCGGGAGACCCAGTACTTC	TRBV6-1	TRBJ2-5	-	TRBD2
CSVVGGSVGVQFF	TGCAGCGTTGTGGGCGGGAGTGTCGGCGTGCAGTTCTTC	TRBV29-1	TRBJ2-1	-	TRBD2
CASSVTSGKNEQYF	TGTGCCAGCAGCGTCACTAGCGGGAAGAACGAGCAGTACTTC	TRBV7-2	TRBJ2-7	-	TRBD2
CASSQGWGGGTEAFF	TGTGCCAGCAGCCAAGGGTGGGGAGGGGGCACTGAAGCTTTCTTT	TRBV3-1/TRBV3-2	TRBJ1-1	once	-
CASPHNLAGVRYEQYF	TGTGCCAGCCCACATAACTTAGCGGGAGTGCGTTACGAGCAGTACTTC	TRBV19	TRBJ2-7	-	TRBD2
CASSWGGSEAFF	TGTGCCAGCAGCTGGGGGGGGAGTGAAGCTTTCTTT	TRBV11-3	TRBJ1-1	-	-
CASSWTAEQPQHF	TGTGCCAGCAGCTGGACAGCGGAGCAGCCCCAGCATTTT	TRBV7-2	TRBJ1-5	once	-
CASSLRDRDHEQYF	TGTGCCAGCAGCTTAAGGGACAGGGACCACGAGCAGTACTTC	TRBV7-6	TRBJ2-7	-	TRBD1
CASSVDYQQETQYF	TGTGCCAGCAGCGTCGACTACCAACAAGAGACCCAGTACTTC	TRBV9	TRBJ2-5	few	-
CASSPNRGSGEKLFF	TGTGCCAGCTCGCCTAACAGGGGATCCGGTGAAAAACTGTTTTTT	TRBV18	TRBJ1-4	few	TRBD1
CASSVSAGGSSGNTIYF	TGTGCCAGCAGCGTATCAGCAGGAGGTTCGTCTGGAAACACCATATATTTT	TRBV5-4	TRBJ1-3	-	-
CASSHPIRTRSGNTIYF	TGTGCCAGCAGCCACCCCATCCGGACACGCTCTGGAAACACCATATATTTT	TRBV3-1/TRBV3-2	TRBJ1-3	-	-
CASSLRVGRDTEAFF	TGTGCCAGCAGCCTCAGAGTGGGTCGGGACACTGAAGCTTTCTTT	TRBV7-6	TRBJ1-1	once	-
CASSAGDRASSPLHF	TGCGCCAGCAGTGCGGGAGACAGGGCCAGCTCACCCCTCCACTTT	TRBV10-1	TRBJ1-6	-	TRBD1
CASSQDGLAGTNTGELFF	TGCGCCAGCAGCCAAGATGGGCTAGCGGGGACCAACACCGGGGAGCTGTTTTTT	TRBV4-3	TRBJ2-2	few	TRBD2
CASSLSGAGTDTQYF	TGTGCCAGCAGCTTGTCAGGAGCGGGCACAGATACGCAGTATTTT	TRBV5-6	TRBJ2-3	-	-
CASRLGQPNTEAFF	TGTGCCAGTAGATTGGGACAGCCGAACACTGAAGCTTTCTTT	TRBV19	TRBJ1-1	-	TRBD1
CASSLLGGQETQYF	TGCGCCAGCAGCTTGTTGGGGGGGCAAGAGACCCAGTACTTC	TRBV5-1	TRBJ2-5	-	TRBD2
CATSRSPDRGYEQYF	TGTGCCACCAGCAGATCGCCGGACAGGGGATACGAGCAGTACTTC	TRBV15	TRBJ2-7	-	TRBD1
CASSQDSEGAGGYTF	TGTGCCAGCAGCCAAGATAGCGAGGGGGCAGGGGGCTACACCTTC	TRBV3-1/TRBV3-2	TRBJ1-2	-	TRBD1
CASSYHPGEQYF	TGTGCCAGCAGTTACCACCCCGGCGAGCAGTACTTC	TRBV6-2/TRBV6-3	TRBJ2-7	few	-
CSAPVAEAFF	TGCAGTGCTCCAGTTGCTGAAGCTTTCTTT	TRBV20-1	TRBJ1-1	-	-
CASSPGTAGNTIYF	TGTGCCAGCTCACCCGGGACAGCTGGAAACACCATATATTTT	TRBV18	TRBJ1-3	-	TRBD1
CASSQDLSENTEAFF	TGTGCCAGCAGCCAAGATTTATCAGAGAACACTGAAGCTTTCTTT	TRBV3-1/TRBV3-2	TRBJ1-1	-	-
CAWAGTGDQPQHF	TGTGCCTGGGCAGGGACTGGAGATCAGCCCCAGCATTTT	TRBV30	TRBJ1-5	few	-
CASSARTGSTEAFF	TGTGCCAGCAGCGCTCGGACAGGGAGCACTGAAGCTTTCTTT	TRBV9	TRBJ1-1	-	TRBD1
CASSALRGGARGEAFF	TGTGCCAGCAGCGCCCTCCGGGGGGGGGCTCGGGGTGAAGCTTTCTTT	TRBV11-3	TRBJ1-1	-	-
CASSELGTMNTEAFF	TGTGCCAGCAGTGAATTGGGCACGATGAACACTGAAGCTTTCTTT	TRBV2	TRBJ1-1	-	-
CASGLVLETLYSNQPQHF	TGTGCTAGTGGTTTGGTACTAGAGACATTGTATAGCAATCAGCCCCAGCATTTT	TRBV12-5	TRBJ1-5	-	-
CASSQDSTGWRNQPQHF	TGTGCCAGCAGCCAAGACTCGACAGGGTGGCGCAATCAGCCCCAGCATTTT	TRBV3-1/TRBV3-2	TRBJ1-5	-	TRBD1
CASSSPGRADEQYF	TGTGCCAGCAGTTCTCCCGGGAGGGCCGACGAGCAGTACTTC	TRBV28	TRBJ2-7	few	TRBD2
CASSRGGPSGGHTDTQYF	TGTGCCAGCAGCCGAGGGGGGCCTAGCGGGGGACACACAGATACGCAGTATTTT	TRBV7-8	TRBJ2-3	-	TRBD2
CASGVVGEANEKLFF	TGTGCCAGCGGGGTAGTGGGGGAGGCTAATGAAAAACTGTTTTTT	TRBV25-1	TRBJ1-4	few	-
CSASETSGIYEQYF	TGCAGTGCTAGTGAAACTAGCGGGATCTACGAGCAGTACTTC	TRBV20-1	TRBJ2-7	-	TRBD2
CASSLPGQGGNTIYF	TGTGCCAGCAGCCTTCCGGGACAGGGGGGAAACACCATATATTTT	TRBV7-8	TRBJ1-3	-	TRBD1
CASRRAGTITHEQYF	TGTGCCAGCAGACGGGCAGGGACTATAACTCACGAGCAGTACTTC	TRBV6-5	TRBJ2-7	-	TRBD2
CASSQIQPAGLSYNEQFF	TGCGCCAGCAGCCAAATTCAGCCAGCGGGACTTTCCTACAATGAGCAGTTCTTC	TRBV4-1	TRBJ2-1	-	TRBD2
CASSRGQGTNTGELFF	TGTGCCAGTAGTAGAGGACAAGGTACGAACACCGGGGAGCTGTTTTTT	TRBV19	TRBJ2-2	-	-
CASSLVTGINQPQHF	TGTGCCAGCAGTCTGGTGACAGGGATCAATCAGCCCCAGCATTTT	TRBV28	TRBJ1-5	few	TRBD1
CASSFRRYNEQYF	TGTGCCAGCAGCTTCCGGAGGTACAACGAGCAGTACTTC	TRBV5-6	TRBJ2-7	few	-
CASSIGDRSLREQFF	TGTGCCAGTAGTATAGGGGACAGGAGCCTGAGGGAGCAGTTCTTC	TRBV19	TRBJ2-1	-	TRBD1